The 22 T cell receptor beta chains presented below share a single source sample, sequenced in a study of shared clonotypes between healthy human individuals. The assay was immunoSEQ multiplex PCR, and TCRdb's table has in-frame clones only and misses some. The table has about 2 million clones, 95% seen once. Input material: naive CD4+ T cells sorted from blood. Stated subset: CD45RA+ positively selected. These TCRs come from a young man in good health.

This chain joins TRBV6-1 and TRBJ2-2; tentatively, D is TRBD2 (6 bases). Deletions cut 6 bases from V and 0 bases from J, with 11 bases between. The CDR3 is 15 residues long. Germline V lookup: CDR1 MNHNS, CDR2 SASEGT. The CDR3 loop is CASRVSGPNTGELFF. CDR3 sequence (DNA): TGTGCCAGCAGGGTTAGCGGACCGAACACCGGGGAGCTGTTTTTT.

The chain uses TRBV19 and TRBJ2-2, with 9 bases lining up with TRBD1. The germline gives CDR1 LNHDA, CDR2 SQIVND (reference sequence). The CDR3 loop spans 16 amino acids. The J segment lost 1 base and the V segment lost 7 bases, leaving 7 bases of the junction unmatched. In DNA form, the CDR3 reads TGTGCCAGTATACCCCGACAGGGGGGGAACACCGGGGAGCTGTTTTTT. The encoded protein is CASIPRQGGNTGELFF.

The V call is TRBV9, the J call TRBJ1-6; no firm D call. The CDR3 runs 14 residues. Germline lookup yields CDR1 SGDLS and CDR2 YYNGEE. Trimming pared 2 bases from V and 7 bases from J, leaving 10 bases between. DNA of the CDR3: TGTGCCAGCAGCGTTCTCGGGGAAAATTCACCCCTCCACTTT. It codes for CASSVLGENSPLHF.

The chain is built from TRBV7-3 and TRBJ2-7; perhaps TRBD1 as D (6 bases). Trimming cost V 5 bases and J 3 bases, with 17 bases left between them. Germline CDR1 and CDR2: SGHTA and FQGTGA. CDR3 length equals 15 residues. The chain's CDR3 is CASSTGTAANYEQYF. In DNA, the CDR3 is TGTGCCAGCAGCACAGGGACGGCGGCAAACTACGAGCAGTACTTC.

This chain connects TRBV5-1 to TRBJ2-5, with a weak D call TRBD2 (5 bases). The CDR3 covers 14 residues. V lost 2 bases, J lost 4 bases, and 12 bases lay in between. Germline-derived CDR1 and CDR2 are SGHRS and YFSETQ. The CDR3 DNA reads TGCGCCAGCAGCTTTGTCGGGAAGGGAGAGACCCAGTACTTC. As protein: CASSFVGKGETQYF.

CDR3 region: CASSQWGLNNEQFF. In DNA form, the CDR3 reads TGTGCCAGCAGCCAATGGGGACTAAACAATGAGCAGTTCTTC. This chain links TRBV7-9 with TRBJ2-1; the match to TRBD2 covers 7 bases. Germline loops: CDR1 SEHNR, CDR2 FQNEAQ (reference sequence). The length of the CDR3 is 14 residues. V shed 5 bases, J shed 5 bases, and the junction held 6 bases outside the gene matches.

The chain carries TRBV27 and TRBJ1-6, with D possibly TRBD1 on 5 matching bases. With 3 bases removed from V and 12 bases from J, the gap between germline ends came to 9 bases. This CDR3 has 12 amino acids. CDR1 and CDR2 from the germline V gene are MNHEY and SMNVEV (reference sequence). The chain's CDR3 is CASSFLGLPLHF. Written as DNA, the CDR3 is TGTGCCAGCAGTTTTCTGGGACTACCCCTCCACTTT.

The chain links TRBV9 to TRBJ2-3, with 7 nucleotides matching TRBD1. Trimming at V came to 1 base and at J to 3 bases, leaving 5 bases not matched to a gene. The CDR3 runs 15 residues. Looked up from germline, CDR1 is SGDLS and CDR2 is YYNGEE. CDR3 region: CASSVRDSLTDTQYF. Here the CDR3 DNA reads TGTGCCAGCAGCGTACGGGACAGTTTGACAGATACGCAGTATTTT.

The chain links TRBV30 to TRBJ1-3, with D possibly being TRBD1 (6 bases). CDR3 size: 15 residues. V was clipped by 2 bases and J by 0 bases, with 11 bases between them. Germline V gene data show CDR1 as GTSNPN and CDR2 as SVGIG (reference sequence). The CDR3 DNA follows: TGTGCCTGGAGTCTTAGACAGGCCTCTGGAAACACCATATATTTT. This encodes CAWSLRQASGNTIYF.

The chain uses TRBV2 and TRBJ1-1; D ambiguous. Germline CDR1 and CDR2: SNHLY and FYNNEI. The V end was cut by 4 bases, the J end by 3 bases, with 3 bases between. The CDR3 sequence is 11 residues long. The CDR3 sequence is CASSVDTEAFF. The CDR3 DNA reads TGTGCCAGCAGTGTGGACACTGAAGCTTTCTTT.

On this clone itself: Other nucleotide sequences from this sample produce the same CDR3. The chain uses TRBV5-6 and TRBJ2-7; no clear D gene. CDR1 and CDR2 (germline): SGHDT, YYEEEE. This CDR3 has 12 residues. V lost 2 bases and J lost 4, with 7 bases in between. CDR3 residues: CASSFLGYEQYF. The CDR3, as DNA: TGTGCCAGCAGCTTTCTTGGATACGAGCAGTACTTC.

V is TRBV11-2 and J is TRBJ2-1, with 13 bases fitting TRBD2. CDR3 length equals 14 residues. Looked up from germline, CDR1 is SGHAT and CDR2 is FQNNGV. V dropped 5 bases and J dropped 9; count of bases not matched to a gene: 4. For the CDR3, the DNA is TGTGCCAGCAGCATGGGACTAGCGGGACGTGAGCAGTTCTTC. Encoded protein: CASSMGLAGREQFF.

The genes are TRBV5-4 and TRBJ2-6; D is perhaps TRBD1 (6 bases). The CDR3 extends over 17 amino acids. The V end was cut by 4 bases, the J end by 1 base, with 15 bases between. Germline CDR1 reads SGHNT; CDR2 reads YYREEE (reference sequence). CDR3 region: CASSADSTASGANVLTF. Here the CDR3 DNA reads TGTGCCAGCAGCGCGGACAGTACGGCGTCTGGGGCCAACGTCCTGACTTTC.

Details on this clone: The sample contains more than one DNA sequence encoding this CDR3. The rearrangement joins TRBV6-6 to TRBJ1-1; D call uncertain. V was clipped by 2 bases and J by 0 bases, with 7 bases between them. The germline V gene encodes CDR1 MNHNY and CDR2 SVGAGI (reference sequence). The CDR3 runs to 14 residues. The CDR3 loop reads CASSYGSLNTEAFF. The CDR3 DNA sequence: TGTGCCAGCAGTTACGGTTCCCTGAACACTGAAGCTTTCTTT.

Comments on this clone: This sequence may be a read error, since a much larger clone differs from it by one base. The sample carries other DNA sequences with the same CDR3. This chain connects TRBV25-1 to TRBJ1-4, with D uncertain. The CDR3 spans 14 residues. Germline CDR1 and CDR2: MGHDK and SYGVNS. The V gene lost 6 bases and the J gene lost 2 bases, with 10 bases spanning the gap. CDR3 amino acids: CASRNTGTNEKLFF. As DNA, the CDR3 is TGTGCCAGCAGGAACACGGGGACTAATGAAAAACTGTTTTTT. Full variable domain (missing parts from reference TRBV25-1 and TRBJ1-4): EADIYQTPRYLVIGTGKKITLECSQTMGHDKMYWYQQDPGMELHLIHYSYGVNSTEKGDLSSESTVSRIRTEHFPLTLESARPSHTSQYLCASRNTGTNEKLFFGSGTQLSVL.

The chain is built from TRBV19 and TRBJ2-5; no clear D gene. This CDR3 is built from 12 residues. Per the germline V gene, CDR1 is LNHDA and CDR2 is SQIVND (reference sequence). V lost 2 bases, J lost 4 bases, and 5 bases lay in between. The CDR3 DNA follows: TGTGCCAGTAGTATAAATGGAGAGACCCAGTACTTC. It encodes CASSINGETQYF. The full variable domain, its missing parts supplied by reference TRBV19 and TRBJ2-5, is DGGITQSPKYLFRKEGQNVTLSCEQNLNHDAMYWYRQDPGQGLRLIYYSQIVNDFQKGDIAEGYSVSREKKESFPLTVTSAQKNPTAFYLCASSINGETQYFGPGTRLLVL.

The V gene is TRBV9, the J gene TRBJ2-7; no clear D gene. This CDR3 has 15 amino acids. The germline V gene has CDR1 SGDLS and CDR2 YYNGEE. Trimming left V 0 bases short and J 3 bases short, with 13 bases between. CDR3 DNA sequence: TGTGCCAGCAGCGTAGGAATCGGATCGGGCTACGAGCAGTACTTC. Encoded protein: CASSVGIGSGYEQYF.

About this clone: Other DNA sequences in the sample encode the same CDR3. The genes are TRBV18 and TRBJ1-1, with unresolved D. Germline CDR1 and CDR2: KGHSH and LQKENI. This CDR3 has 13 amino acids. V was pared by 4 bases and J by 1 base, with 7 bases between. The CDR3 protein is CASSLDGNTEAFF. CDR3 sequence (DNA): TGTGCCAGCTCACTCGACGGGAACACTGAAGCTTTCTTT.

The rearrangement uses TRBV10-2 and TRBJ2-7; 7 positions agree with TRBD2. The CDR3 is made up of 17 amino acids. V lost 6 bases to trimming and J lost 3 bases; unmatched junction nucleotides: 17. Germline CDR1 is WSHSY and CDR2 is SAAADI. The CDR3: CASSAGRDYPTVYEQYF. The CDR3 bases are TGCGCCAGCAGCGCCGGCCGGGACTACCCTACCGTCTACGAGCAGTACTTC.

This chain joins TRBV5-4 and TRBJ2-3, with 11 nucleotides matching TRBD2. J gave up 2 bases and V 4 bases, and 9 bases lay outside the gene matches. Germline V gives CDR1 SGHNT, CDR2 YYREEE (reference sequence). CDR3 length: 17 amino acids. CDR3 loop: CASSQMLAGGSTDTQYF. In DNA form, the CDR3 reads TGTGCCAGCAGCCAAATGCTAGCGGGAGGATCCACAGATACGCAGTATTTT.

V is TRBV6-1 and J is TRBJ2-3, with D possibly being TRBD2 (7 bases). Germline assignment: CDR1 MNHNS and CDR2 SASEGT. This CDR3 is 17 amino acids long. The V end lost 2 bases, the J end lost 2 bases, and 17 bases lay between the germline ends. The DNA of the CDR3 is TGTGCCAGCAGTGAAACAAGTAGGGGGGGATCCACAGATACGCAGTATTTT. This sequence encodes CASSETSRGGSTDTQYF.

The chain recombines TRBV4-3 with TRBJ2-3; the D is unclear. Trimming took off 4 bases at V and 4 bases at J, with 9 bases between the two ends. In germline, CDR1 is LGHNA, CDR2 YSLEER. The CDR3 totals 13 residues. The CDR3 protein is CASSLGVSDTQYF. The CDR3, as DNA: TGCGCCAGCAGCCTCGGAGTGTCAGATACGCAGTATTTT.